This T cell receptor (beta chain) was captured in a study of cytomegalovirus exposure and HLA in healthy donors. General observations from the study: V- and J-gene trimming in TCR beta was tied to a missense DCLRE1C variant by an analysis performed later. Data from an earlier analysis indicated that most TCR beta V segments were productive either about 87% or about 30% of the time.

PCR was performed using 60 Vbeta and 13 Jbeta primers. Some clones are missing from TCRdb's copy, which holds only in-frame ones; the method was immunoSEQ multiplex PCR. The table shows roughly 180,000 clones, with roughly 80% occurring only once. V was pared by 5 bases and J by 1 base, with 9 bases between. In germline, CDR1 is SNHLY, CDR2 FYNNEI. The CDR3 is 15 amino acids. Note on this clone: Its antigen is undetermined.

What was sequenced was PBMCs. The sequence came from a man aged 25-45 years in good health and CMV-seronegative. The chain couples TRBV2 to TRBJ2-6; the D gene is possibly TRBD1 (5 bases). The CDR3 region is CASSQSGSGANVLTF. CDR3 in DNA: TGTGCCAGCAGTCAGTCAGGGTCTGGGGCCAACGTCCTGACTTTC.